Shown below are 7 T cell receptor beta chains from a single sample sequenced in a study of blood T cell repertoires in COVID-19. Libraries were prepared by immunoSEQ multiplex PCR; TCRdb keeps only in-frame clonotypes and omits some of them. The sample gives about 150,000 clones, about 85% of which show up once; roughly 2.2% is in the top ten. The sample was peripheral blood. All receptors come from an older woman with acute or convalescent COVID-19.

As for this clone: The sample holds other DNA sequences that translate to the same CDR3. The J gene is TRBJ1-5, the V gene TRBV7-2, with 8 bases fitting TRBD1. The germline gives CDR1 SGHTA, CDR2 FQGNSA. The J segment lost 2 bases and the V segment lost 6 bases, leaving 3 bases of the junction unmatched. This CDR3 has 14 amino acids. The CDR3 spells CASSTTGGNQPQHF. Written as DNA, the CDR3 is TGTGCCAGCAGTACGACAGGGGGCAATCAGCCCCAGCATTTT.

This rearrangement joins TRBV19 to TRBJ2-7; TRBD2 aligns across 11 bases. J gave up 4 bases and V 4 bases, and 3 bases lay outside the gene matches. The CDR3 spans 14 residues. Germline-derived CDR1 and CDR2 are LNHDA and SQIVND (reference sequence). Here the CDR3 DNA reads TGTGCCAGTAGTACTAGCGGGGGGCCATACGAGCAGTACTTC. Residues: CASSTSGGPYEQYF.

The V and J genes are TRBV7-2 and TRBJ2-3; 7 bases map to TRBD1. Per the germline V gene, CDR1 is SGHTA and CDR2 is FQGNSA. The CDR3 loop spans 16 amino acids. With V trimmed by 3 bases and J by 11 bases, 17 bases remained unmatched. Here the CDR3 reads CASSFPFEGAPWGQYF. The CDR3 DNA reads TGTGCCAGCAGCTTCCCTTTTGAGGGGGCTCCGTGGGGGCAGTATTTT.

The rearrangement uses TRBV11-2 and TRBJ1-2; D is possibly TRBD1 (6 bases). The CDR3 length is 14 residues. Germline assignment: CDR1 SGHAT and CDR2 FQNNGV. Trimming pared 5 bases from V and 4 bases from J, leaving 14 bases between. The CDR3 is CASSPITGFYGYTF. Written as DNA, the CDR3 is TGTGCCAGCAGCCCAATAACAGGGTTCTATGGCTACACCTTC.

The chain has TRBV28 and TRBJ1-5, with TRBD1 as a possible D gene (6 bases). The CDR3 covers 14 residues. The ends were cut back, 6 bases at V and 3 bases at J, with 12 bases in the middle. The germline gives CDR1 MDHEN, CDR2 SYDVKM. CDR3 protein: CASRRTAFNQPQHF. CDR3 nucleotide sequence: TGTGCCAGCAGAAGGACAGCCTTCAATCAGCCCCAGCATTTT.

CDR3: CAWSVAVGQGARQPQHF. CDR3 coding DNA: TGTGCCTGGAGTGTAGCCGTTGGACAGGGGGCTCGGCAGCCCCAGCATTTT. The chain employs TRBV30 and TRBJ1-5; TRBD1 matches at 11 bases. The V gene end was trimmed by 0 bases and the J gene end by 7 bases; junction bases not matched to a gene: 11. This CDR3 contains 17 residues. CDR1 and CDR2 (germline): GTSNPN, SVGIG (reference sequence). The full variable domain, rest sourced from reference TRBV30 and TRBJ1-5, is SQTIHQWPATLVQPVGSPLSLECTVEGTSNPNLYWYRQAAGRGLQLLFYSVGIGQISSEVPQNLSASRPQDRQFILSSKKLLLSDSGFYLCAWSVAVGQGARQPQHFGDGTRLSIL.

The chain employs TRBV3-1 (or the pseudogene TRBV3-2) and TRBJ2-3, with 13 bases fitting TRBD2. The CDR3 totals 15 residues. Germline values: CDR1 LGHDT, CDR2 YNNKEL (reference sequence). J lost 5 bases, V lost 5 bases, and 4 bases had no gene match. As DNA, the CDR3 is TGTGCCAGCAGCTTCACTAGCGGGGGGGGAGATACGCAGTATTTT. Its protein is CASSFTSGGGDTQYF.